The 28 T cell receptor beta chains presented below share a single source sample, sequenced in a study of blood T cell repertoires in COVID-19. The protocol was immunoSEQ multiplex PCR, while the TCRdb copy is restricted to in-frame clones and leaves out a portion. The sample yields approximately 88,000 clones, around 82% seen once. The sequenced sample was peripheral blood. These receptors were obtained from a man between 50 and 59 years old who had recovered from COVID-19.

The CDR3 region has the DNA TGTGCCAGCAGTCCCGGAGGGGGAGGGCTCTCCTACGAGCAGTACTTC. This sequence encodes CASSPGGGGLSYEQYF. This chain connects TRBV28 to TRBJ2-7; TRBD2 might be the D (7 bases). CDR3 size: 16 residues. Trimming took off 5 bases at V and 0 bases at J, with 17 bases between the two ends. Germline V lookup: CDR1 MDHEN, CDR2 SYDVKM.

The CDR3 region has the DNA TGTGCCAGCAGGGGGGGGACATCGGCTAATCAGCCCCAGCATTTT. Protein: CASRGGTSANQPQHF. This rearrangement joins TRBV28 to TRBJ1-5; possible D gene TRBD1, 6 bases. The germline V and J ends were trimmed by 6 bases and 4 bases, with 16 bases remaining between them. The CDR3 extends over 15 amino acids. Germline assignment: CDR1 MDHEN and CDR2 SYDVKM.

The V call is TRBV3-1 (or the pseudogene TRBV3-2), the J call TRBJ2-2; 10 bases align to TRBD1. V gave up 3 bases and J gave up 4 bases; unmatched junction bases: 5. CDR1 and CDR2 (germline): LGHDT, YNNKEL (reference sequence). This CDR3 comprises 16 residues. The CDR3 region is CASSHTGTGATGELFF. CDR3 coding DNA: TGTGCCAGCAGCCATACCGGGACAGGGGCCACCGGGGAGCTGTTTTTT.

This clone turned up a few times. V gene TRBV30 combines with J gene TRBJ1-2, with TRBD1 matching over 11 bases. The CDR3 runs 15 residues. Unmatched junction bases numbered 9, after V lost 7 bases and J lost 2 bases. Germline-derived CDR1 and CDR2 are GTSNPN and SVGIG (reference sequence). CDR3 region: CAYHRDRGTNYGYTF. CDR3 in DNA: TGTGCCTACCACCGGGACAGGGGGACGAACTATGGCTACACCTTC. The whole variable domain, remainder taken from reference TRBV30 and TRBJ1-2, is SQTIHQWPATLVQPVGSPLSLECTVEGTSNPNLYWYRQAAGRGLQLLFYSVGIGQISSEVPQNLSASRPQDRQFILSSKKLLLSDSGFYLCAYHRDRGTNYGYTFGSGTRLTVV.

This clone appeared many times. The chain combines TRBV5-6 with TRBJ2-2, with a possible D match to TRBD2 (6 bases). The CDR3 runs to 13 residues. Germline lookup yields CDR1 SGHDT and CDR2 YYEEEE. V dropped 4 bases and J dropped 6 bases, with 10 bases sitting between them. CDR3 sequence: CASSGRRAGELFF. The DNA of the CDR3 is TGTGCCAGCAGCGGGAGGAGAGCCGGGGAGCTGTTTTTT.

CDR3 residues: CASSMRSGAGGEFEQFF. CDR3 coding DNA: TGTGCCAGTAGTATGCGGTCTGGAGCGGGAGGGGAGTTCGAGCAGTTCTTC. The chain has TRBV19 and TRBJ2-1, with 10 bases fitting TRBD2. CDR3 length: 17 residues. Germline CDR1 is LNHDA and CDR2 is SQIVND (reference sequence). V gave up 3 bases and J gave up 10 bases; unmatched junction bases: 15. The full variable domain, in which reference TRBV19 and TRBJ2-1 provide the parts outside the CDR3, is DGGITQSPKYLFRKEGQNVTLSCEQNLNHDAMYWYRQDPGQGLRLIYYSQIVNDFQKGDIAEGYSVSREKKESFPLTVTSAQKNPTAFYLCASSMRSGAGGEFEQFFGPGTRLTVL.

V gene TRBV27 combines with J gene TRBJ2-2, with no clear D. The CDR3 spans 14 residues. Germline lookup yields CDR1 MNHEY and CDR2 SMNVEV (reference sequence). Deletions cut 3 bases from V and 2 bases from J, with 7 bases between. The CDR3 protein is CASSFVVNTGELFF. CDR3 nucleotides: TGTGCCAGCAGTTTTGTAGTTAACACCGGGGAGCTGTTTTTT.

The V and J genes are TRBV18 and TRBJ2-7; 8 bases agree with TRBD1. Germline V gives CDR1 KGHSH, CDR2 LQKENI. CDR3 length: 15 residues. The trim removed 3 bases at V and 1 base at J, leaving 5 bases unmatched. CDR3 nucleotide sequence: TGTGCCAGCTCACCCATTGGGACAGGTTCCTACGAGCAGTACTTC. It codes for CASSPIGTGSYEQYF.

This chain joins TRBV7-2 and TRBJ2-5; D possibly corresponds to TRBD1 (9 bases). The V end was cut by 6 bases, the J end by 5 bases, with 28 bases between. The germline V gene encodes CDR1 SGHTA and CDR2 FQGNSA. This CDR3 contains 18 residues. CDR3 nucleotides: TGTGCCAGCAGACCGGGGGGGGCCGGACAGGGGCGAGCGGAGACCCAGTACTTC. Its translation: CASRPGGAGQGRAETQYF.

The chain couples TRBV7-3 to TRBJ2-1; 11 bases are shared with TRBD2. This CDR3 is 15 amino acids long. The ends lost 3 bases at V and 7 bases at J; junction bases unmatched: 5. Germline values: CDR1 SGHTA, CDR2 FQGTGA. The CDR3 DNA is TGTGCCAGCAGCTTGGGACTAGCGGAGGGGAATGAGCAGTTCTTC. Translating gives CASSLGLAEGNEQFF.

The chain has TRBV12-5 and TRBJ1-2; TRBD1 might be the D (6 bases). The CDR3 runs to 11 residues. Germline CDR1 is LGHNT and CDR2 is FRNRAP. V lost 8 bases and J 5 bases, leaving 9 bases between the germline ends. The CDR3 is CASSTGYGYTF. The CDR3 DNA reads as TGTGCTAGTAGCACAGGGTATGGCTACACCTTC. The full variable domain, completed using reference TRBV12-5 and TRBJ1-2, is DARVTQTPRHKVTEMGQEVTMRCQPILGHNTVFWYRQTMMQGLELLAYFRNRAPLDDSGMPKDRFSAEMPDATLATLKIQPSEPRDSAVYFCASSTGYGYTFGSGTRLTVV.

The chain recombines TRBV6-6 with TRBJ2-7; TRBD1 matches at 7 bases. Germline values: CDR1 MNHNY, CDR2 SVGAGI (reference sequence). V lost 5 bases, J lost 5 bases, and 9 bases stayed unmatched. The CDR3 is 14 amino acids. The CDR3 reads CASSPRTGSDEQYF. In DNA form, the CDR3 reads TGTGCCAGCAGTCCTCGGACAGGTTCGGACGAGCAGTACTTC.

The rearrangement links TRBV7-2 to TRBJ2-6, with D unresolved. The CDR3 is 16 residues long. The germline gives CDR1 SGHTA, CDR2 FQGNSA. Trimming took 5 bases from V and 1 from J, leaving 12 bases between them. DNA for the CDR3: TGTGCCAGCAGCCAAAATCTCCGGTCTGGGGCCAACGTCCTGACTTTC. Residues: CASSQNLRSGANVLTF.

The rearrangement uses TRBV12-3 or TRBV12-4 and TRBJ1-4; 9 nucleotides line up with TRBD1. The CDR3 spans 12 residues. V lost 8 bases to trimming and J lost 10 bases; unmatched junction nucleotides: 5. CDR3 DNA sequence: TGTGCCAGCTGGGACAGGGCGAGAAAACTGTTTTTT. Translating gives CASWDRARKLFF.

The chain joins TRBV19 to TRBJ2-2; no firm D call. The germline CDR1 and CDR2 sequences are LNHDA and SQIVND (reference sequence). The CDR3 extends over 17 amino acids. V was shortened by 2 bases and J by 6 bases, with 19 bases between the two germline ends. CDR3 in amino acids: CASSIRVGDEMAGELFF. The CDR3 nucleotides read TGTGCCAGTAGTATACGGGTAGGAGATGAGATGGCCGGGGAGCTGTTTTTT.

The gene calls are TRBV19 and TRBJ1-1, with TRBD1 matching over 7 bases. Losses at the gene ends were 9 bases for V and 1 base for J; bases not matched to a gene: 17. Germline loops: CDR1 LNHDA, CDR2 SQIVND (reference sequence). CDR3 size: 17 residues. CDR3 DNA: TGTGCCAGCGTTATTCAGGGGACAGCCGGTCCGAACACTGAAGCTTTCTTT. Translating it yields CASVIQGTAGPNTEAFF.

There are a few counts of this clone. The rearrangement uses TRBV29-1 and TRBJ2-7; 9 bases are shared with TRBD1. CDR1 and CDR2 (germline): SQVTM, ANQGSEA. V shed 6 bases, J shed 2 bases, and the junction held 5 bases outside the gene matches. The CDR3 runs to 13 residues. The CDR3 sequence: CSVEGQGTYEQYF. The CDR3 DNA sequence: TGCAGCGTGGAGGGACAGGGAACCTACGAGCAGTACTTC.

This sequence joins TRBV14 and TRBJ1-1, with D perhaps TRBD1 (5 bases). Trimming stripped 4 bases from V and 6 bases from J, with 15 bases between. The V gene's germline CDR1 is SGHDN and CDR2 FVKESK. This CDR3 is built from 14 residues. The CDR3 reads CASSLQPGLSEAFF. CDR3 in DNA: TGTGCCAGCAGCCTCCAACCAGGGTTATCTGAAGCTTTCTTT.

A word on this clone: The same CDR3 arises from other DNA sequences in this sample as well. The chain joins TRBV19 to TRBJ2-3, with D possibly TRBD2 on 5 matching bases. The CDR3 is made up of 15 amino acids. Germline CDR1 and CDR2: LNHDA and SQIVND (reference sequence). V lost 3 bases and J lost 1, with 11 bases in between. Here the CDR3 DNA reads TGTGCCAGTAGTATTCGTCGGGGAGGCACAGATACGCAGTATTTT. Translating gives CASSIRRGGTDTQYF.

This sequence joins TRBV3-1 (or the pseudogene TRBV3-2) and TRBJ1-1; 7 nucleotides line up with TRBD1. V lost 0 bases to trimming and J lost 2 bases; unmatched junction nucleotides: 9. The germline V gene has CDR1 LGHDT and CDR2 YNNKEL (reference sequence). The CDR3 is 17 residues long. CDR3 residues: CASSQEGGSDLNTEAFF. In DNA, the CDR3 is TGTGCCAGCAGCCAAGAAGGGGGCTCAGACTTAAACACTGAAGCTTTCTTT.

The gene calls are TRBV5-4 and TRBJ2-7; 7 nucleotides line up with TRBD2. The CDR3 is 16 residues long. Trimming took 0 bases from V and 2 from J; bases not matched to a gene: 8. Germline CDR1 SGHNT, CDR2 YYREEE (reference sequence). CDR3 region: CASSLEGLAETYEQYF. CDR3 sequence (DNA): TGTGCCAGCAGCTTGGAGGGGCTAGCGGAGACCTACGAGCAGTACTTC.

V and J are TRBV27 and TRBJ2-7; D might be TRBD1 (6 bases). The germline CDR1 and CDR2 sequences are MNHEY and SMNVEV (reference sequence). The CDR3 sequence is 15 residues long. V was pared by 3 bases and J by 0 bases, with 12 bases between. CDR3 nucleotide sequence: TGTGCCAGCAGTTTTGGTAGGGACACCTCCTACGAGCAGTACTTC. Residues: CASSFGRDTSYEQYF.

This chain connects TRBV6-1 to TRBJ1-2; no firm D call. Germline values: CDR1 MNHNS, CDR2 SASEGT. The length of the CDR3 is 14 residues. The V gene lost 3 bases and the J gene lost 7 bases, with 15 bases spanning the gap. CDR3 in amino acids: CASSDPLAASGYTF. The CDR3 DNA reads TGTGCCAGCAGTGATCCTCTGGCAGCGAGTGGCTACACCTTC.

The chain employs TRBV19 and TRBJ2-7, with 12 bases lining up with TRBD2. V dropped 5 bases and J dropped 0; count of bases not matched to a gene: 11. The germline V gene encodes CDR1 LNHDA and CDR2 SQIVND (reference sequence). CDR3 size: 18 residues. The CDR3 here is CASSSGLAGRSSSYEQYF. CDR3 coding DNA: TGTGCCAGTAGTTCCGGACTAGCGGGACGATCAAGCTCCTACGAGCAGTACTTC. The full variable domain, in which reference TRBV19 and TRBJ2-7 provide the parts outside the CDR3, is DGGITQSPKYLFRKEGQNVTLSCEQNLNHDAMYWYRQDPGQGLRLIYYSQIVNDFQKGDIAEGYSVSREKKESFPLTVTSAQKNPTAFYLCASSSGLAGRSSSYEQYFGPGTRLTVT.

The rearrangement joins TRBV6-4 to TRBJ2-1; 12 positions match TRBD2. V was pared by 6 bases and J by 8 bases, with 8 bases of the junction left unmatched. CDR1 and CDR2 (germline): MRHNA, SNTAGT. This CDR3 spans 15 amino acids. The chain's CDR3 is CASSQTSGGVDEQFF. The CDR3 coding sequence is TGTGCCAGCAGCCAGACTAGCGGGGGTGTAGATGAGCAGTTCTTC.

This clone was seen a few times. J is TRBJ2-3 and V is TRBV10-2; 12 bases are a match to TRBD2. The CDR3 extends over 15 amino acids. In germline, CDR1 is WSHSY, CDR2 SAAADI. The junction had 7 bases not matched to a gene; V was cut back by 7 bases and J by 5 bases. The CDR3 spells CASKEASGREDTQYF. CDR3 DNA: TGCGCCAGCAAGGAAGCTAGCGGGAGGGAAGATACGCAGTATTTT.

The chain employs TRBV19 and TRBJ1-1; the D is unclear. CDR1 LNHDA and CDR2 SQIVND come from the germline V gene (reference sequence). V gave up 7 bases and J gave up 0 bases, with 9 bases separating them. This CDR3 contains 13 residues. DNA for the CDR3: TGTGCCAGTACAAGACGGGTGAACACTGAAGCTTTCTTT. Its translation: CASTRRVNTEAFF. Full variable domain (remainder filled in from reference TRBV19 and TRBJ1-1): DGGITQSPKYLFRKEGQNVTLSCEQNLNHDAMYWYRQDPGQGLRLIYYSQIVNDFQKGDIAEGYSVSREKKESFPLTVTSAQKNPTAFYLCASTRRVNTEAFFGQGTRLTVV.

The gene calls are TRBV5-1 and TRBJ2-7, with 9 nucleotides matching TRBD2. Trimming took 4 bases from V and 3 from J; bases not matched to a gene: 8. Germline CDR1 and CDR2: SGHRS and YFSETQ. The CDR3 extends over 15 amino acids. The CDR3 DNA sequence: TGCGCCAGCAGCCCCCTCCAAGCGGGGGGCTACGAGCAGTACTTC. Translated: CASSPLQAGGYEQYF.